Listed below are T cell receptor beta chains from one sample, sequenced in a study of blood T cell repertoires in COVID-19. TCRdb's table, derived via immunoSEQ multiplex PCR, lists solely in-frame clones and lacks some. The sample holds roughly 100,000 clones, about 90% seen once. The specimen sequenced was peripheral blood. The source of these receptors is an elderly man with acute or convalescent COVID-19. CDR3s include the opening cysteine and the closing phenylalanine or tryptophan. The D gene is left open where the match is weak. Clone size, where shown, is once, few, many, or a class for clones that have expanded.

CDR3nt	CDR3aa	d_gene	abundance	v_gene	j_gene
TGTGCCAGCAACGACAGGGGGGGATTGAACTATGGCTACACCTTC	CASNDRGGLNYGYTF	TRBD1	-	TRBV28	TRBJ1-2
TGTGCCAGCAGTCCCCAGGGTGGAATCTACGGAAACACCATATATTTT	CASSPQGGIYGNTIYF	-	-	TRBV3-1/TRBV3-2	TRBJ1-3
TGCGCCAGCAGCCCCGGCGTGGGGGGTGCAGCTAATGAAAAACTGTTTTTT	CASSPGVGGAANEKLFF	-	-	TRBV5-1	TRBJ1-4
TGTGCCAGCAGTTGGAACGGACAGCTCTACAATGAGCAGTTCTTC	CASSWNGQLYNEQFF	-	-	TRBV13	TRBJ2-1
TGTGCTAGTGGGGGGACCGGGGAGCTGTTTTTT	CASGGTGELFF	-	-	TRBV7-7	TRBJ2-2
TGTGCCACCAGTGACCCAAGACAGGGGGCGACGGAAAAACTGTTTTTT	CATSDPRQGATEKLFF	TRBD1	-	TRBV24-1	TRBJ1-4
TGTGCCTGGAATGAGATCGGGACAGGGGGCAATGGCTACACCTTC	CAWNEIGTGGNGYTF	TRBD1	-	TRBV30	TRBJ1-2
TGTGCCAGCAGCTTGGGTCCCGAAGCGGGGGGGAGGGAGACCCAGTACTTC	CASSLGPEAGGRETQYF	TRBD2	-	TRBV5-6	TRBJ2-5
TGTGCCAGCAGTCGCGGCCGTCAGCCCCAGCATTTT	CASSRGRQPQHF	-	once	TRBV12-3/TRBV12-4	TRBJ1-5
TGTGCCAGCTCCACAAAGGGGGACGAGCAGTACTTC	CASSTKGDEQYF	-	once	TRBV18	TRBJ2-7
TGTGCCAGCAGCTGGCGGGGCGGGGGCACAGATACGCAGTATTTT	CASSWRGGGTDTQYF	-	-	TRBV6-4	TRBJ2-3
TGTGCCAGCAGTTATGACAGGGAACATCCCCGCTTT	CASSYDREHPRF	TRBD1	-	TRBV6-5	TRBJ1-1
TGTGCCAGCAGGGGGACAACACATATTGAAGCTTTCTTT	CASRGTTHIEAFF	-	-	TRBV6-5	TRBJ1-1
TGTGCCAGCTCACGCCGACAGGGCCGTGATGAAAAACTGTTTTTT	CASSRRQGRDEKLFF	TRBD1	-	TRBV18	TRBJ1-4
TGCAGCGTGGGGGTACTAGCGGGAGGGCCCGAGACCCAGTACTTC	CSVGVLAGGPETQYF	TRBD2	-	TRBV29-1	TRBJ2-5
TGTGCCAGCAGTCCGCGACTAGCGAGGGATTACGAGCAGTACTTC	CASSPRLARDYEQYF	TRBD2	-	TRBV6-5	TRBJ2-7
TGTGCCAGCAGCTTGAGGGAAGTGAATGAAAAACTGTTTTTT	CASSLREVNEKLFF	-	-	TRBV7-9	TRBJ1-4
TGTGCCAGCAGCGGAACTCGGGGGGGTGGCTATGGCTACACCTTC	CASSGTRGGGYGYTF	-	-	TRBV7-2	TRBJ1-2
TGTGCCAGCAGTGAATTGGCCAGGAATCAGCCCCAGCATTTT	CASSELARNQPQHF	-	-	TRBV6-1	TRBJ1-5
TGTGCCAGCAGTTTAAATGGCAGGGTGAGCACTGAAGCTTTCTTT	CASSLNGRVSTEAFF	-	once	TRBV27	TRBJ1-1
TGCAGCGGTTGGGTGGGACAGCAAGAGACCCAGTACTTC	CSGWVGQQETQYF	TRBD1	-	TRBV29-1	TRBJ2-5
TGTGCCAGCAGCCCCTCGACAGTTGGCTACACCTTC	CASSPSTVGYTF	-	-	TRBV6-2/TRBV6-3	TRBJ1-2
TGTGCCACCAGTGAGACGACAGGGAAGGGGTCCTACAATGAGCAGTTCTTC	CATSETTGKGSYNEQFF	TRBD1	-	TRBV24-1	TRBJ2-1
TGTGCCAGCATTAGGAATGGATACAGGGCCCCCTTGGGCTACACCTTC	CASIRNGYRAPLGYTF	-	few	TRBV19	TRBJ1-2
TGTGCCATCAACACACCGGGACTAGCAAACAATGAGCAGTTCTTC	CAINTPGLANNEQFF	TRBD2	once	TRBV10-3	TRBJ2-1
TGTGCCAGCAGCTTAGCGACGGCAGGCTCTGGAAACACCATATATTTT	CASSLATAGSGNTIYF	-	-	TRBV7-6	TRBJ1-3
TGTGCCATCACCCGAGGGCCGCAAGGGGGCGAGCAGTACTTC	CAITRGPQGGEQYF	-	-	TRBV10-3	TRBJ2-7
TGTGCCAGCAGTTTGGGCAGCCGAACCTGGAACACTGAAGCTTTCTTT	CASSLGSRTWNTEAFF	-	-	TRBV27	TRBJ1-1